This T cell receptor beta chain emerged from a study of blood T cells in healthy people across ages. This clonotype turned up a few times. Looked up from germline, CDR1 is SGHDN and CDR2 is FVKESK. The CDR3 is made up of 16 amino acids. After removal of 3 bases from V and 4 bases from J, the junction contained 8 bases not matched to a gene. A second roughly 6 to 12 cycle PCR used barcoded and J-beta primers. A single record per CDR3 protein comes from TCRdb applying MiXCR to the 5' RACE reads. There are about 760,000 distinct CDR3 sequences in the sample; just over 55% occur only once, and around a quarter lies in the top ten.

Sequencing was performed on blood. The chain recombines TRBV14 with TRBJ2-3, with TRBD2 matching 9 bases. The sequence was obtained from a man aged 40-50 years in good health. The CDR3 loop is CASSQHSGGLADTQYF. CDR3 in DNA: TGTGCCAGCAGCCAGCATAGCGGGGGACTCGCAGATACGCAGTATTTT.